The rows below give T cell receptor beta chains drawn from one sample of a study of Tregs in tolerant kidney transplant recipients. Data came from immunoSEQ multiplex PCR; TCRdb stores just in-frame clones and leaves some out. Of fewer than 55,000 clones listed, about 92% are singletons. The sequenced sample was CD8+ T cells from blood (PBMCs), obtained 12 months after the transplant. The origin of the receptors is a human patient who received a combined kidney and bone marrow transplant. Some T cells may be supplied by the graft donor. CDR3s include the opening cysteine and the closing phenylalanine or tryptophan. The D gene is left open where the match is weak. Rows give clone size only sometimes, using once, few, many, or a class for an expanded clone.

clone size,D gene,V gene,J gene,CDR3 DNA,CDR3 protein
few,TRBD2,TRBV5-4,TRBJ2-7,TGTGCCAGCAGCTTACAGCGGGGCTCCTACGAGCAGTACTTC,CASSLQRGSYEQYF
NA,NA,TRBV4-1,TRBJ2-1,TGCGCCAGCAGCCAAGATCGTGGAGTTTACAATGAGCAGTTCTTC,CASSQDRGVYNEQFF
NA,NA,TRBV9,TRBJ2-6,TGTGCCAGCAGCGTAGACCTGGGACAGGCCAACGTCCTGACTTTC,CASSVDLGQANVLTF
NA,NA,TRBV7-9,TRBJ2-3,TGTGCCAGCAGCCGCCAAAAGGGAGCCCCCACAGATACGCAGTATTTT,CASSRQKGAPTDTQYF
NA,NA,TRBV27,TRBJ2-1,TGTGCCAGCAGTGGGCCTCGGCGGGGCATATACAATGAGCAGTTCTTC,CASSGPRRGIYNEQFF
NA,NA,TRBV9,TRBJ1-3,TGTGCCAGCAGCCCGCGGGGGCTAGGAAACACCATATATTTT,CASSPRGLGNTIYF
NA,TRBD1,TRBV9,TRBJ1-2,TGTGCCAGCAGCGTAGGAGGGGGCTGGTATGGCTACACCTTC,CASSVGGGWYGYTF
NA,NA,TRBV2,TRBJ2-7,TGTGCCAGCAGTGAAGGAGGGGGGGCCACCTACGAGCAGTACTTC,CASSEGGGATYEQYF
NA,NA,TRBV5-4,TRBJ1-4,TGTGCCAGCAGCTGGGAGAGGGATGAAAAACTGTTTTTT,CASSWERDEKLFF
NA,NA,TRBV4-1,TRBJ2-1,TGCGCCAGCAGCCAAGATAGGAGCCGGTACAATGAGCAGTTCTTC,CASSQDRSRYNEQFF
once,NA,TRBV19,TRBJ2-6,TGTGCCAGTAGTCCCGGGTCTTACGGGGCCAACGTCCTGACTTTC,CASSPGSYGANVLTF
NA,TRBD1,TRBV19,TRBJ2-7,TGTGCCAGTACCGGACAGGGTCTCTACGAGCAGTACTTC,CASTGQGLYEQYF
NA,NA,TRBV11-2,TRBJ2-2,TGTGCCAGCAGCTTAGTAGCGGCGGGTTTTGACGGGGAGCTGTTTTTT,CASSLVAAGFDGELFF
NA,TRBD2,TRBV19,TRBJ2-1,TGTGCCAGTACCATAGGGACTAGATCGCCTTCAATGAAGCAGTTCTTC,CASTIGTRSPSMKQFF
NA,NA,TRBV5-6,TRBJ1-2,TGTGCCAGCGGGGAGACTACTCACAACTATGGCTACACCTTC,CASGETTHNYGYTF
NA,TRBD2,TRBV11-3,TRBJ2-2,TGTGCCAGCAGCGCCAGCCGGGGCGGGGGGACTGTCACCGGGGAGCTGTTTTTT,CASSASRGGGTVTGELFF
NA,NA,TRBV7-3,TRBJ1-1,TGTGCCAGCAGCTTAACCCCGGGGGAGGTCAACCCTGAAGCTTTCTTT,CASSLTPGEVNPEAFF